This T cell receptor beta chain came from a study of cytomegalovirus exposure and HLA in healthy donors. As for the study in general: Genotyping of 400 or so donors showed that around 81% belonged to the Caucasian-associated ancestry cluster.

This PCR relied on a set of 60 Vbeta primers and 13 Jbeta primers. Measured with immunoSEQ multiplex PCR; TCRdb has only the in-frame clones, and not every one. The repertoire table contains under 95,000 clones. Whole-study findings and limits: Highly shared variants forming one cluster were likely a sequencing artifact.

On this clone itself: What it binds is unknown.

Germline V lookup: CDR1 LGHNA, CDR2 YNFKEQ. V lost 0 bases to trimming and J lost 0 bases; unmatched junction nucleotides: 4. The CDR3 sequence is 16 residues long. The clonotype originates from a man younger than 35 in good health and CMV-seropositive. The sequenced material came from PBMCs. The chain carries TRBV4-2 and TRBJ2-5; 7 bases match TRBD1. DNA of the CDR3: TGTGCCAGCAGCCAAGAACAGGGGACATACCAAGAGACCCAGTACTTC. Translation gives CASSQEQGTYQETQYF.